Below, one T cell receptor beta chain is given with its context. This clonotype turned up a few times. Its antigen is not yet known. No base quality information exists; no much larger clone differs at one position. The data originate from a study of T cell repertoires in cytomegalovirus infection (dated by TCRdb to the late 2010s). Regarding the research as a whole: The peptide stimulations were aimed at well-studied HLA-B-restricted epitopes as well as recently identified HLA-C-restricted CMV epitopes, whose presentation resists viral immunomodulation. Donor HLA type was relevant to the analysis, because carriage of CMV infection together with the matching HLA type was indicated by public TCR beta signatures. Results the study describes overall, beyond this receptor: The ex vivo response was dominated by HLA-C-restricted CMV-specific TCR beta clonotypes, which also provided the single most frequent clonotype in two of eight donors. Carriers of CMV infection plus the relevant HLA type were discriminated by the cumulative frequency of public TCR beta family members in the study cohort and in an independent roughly 340-donor cohort.

According to the germline V gene (reference sequence), CDR1 reads LNHDA and CDR2 reads SQIVND. Including the terminal cysteine and phenylalanine, the CDR3 comprises 14 residues. Only the CDR3 DNA is retained, 42 bases long and in frame from the first base. Trimming costs V 4 bases and J 5 bases, and their ends lie 11 bases apart. The meaning of the sample's treatment or condition label: in vitro stimulation with specific CMV peptide epitopes to enrich CMV-specific T cells. Reads for this sample came from an Illumina HiSeq 1500. The public reads were run again by TCRdb, first through fastp at Q25 and then through MiXCR, and only productive beta chains were kept. CDR3 protein duplicates are merged, each entry listing the most common genes and DNA. The sample table holds about 830,000 distinct CDR3 sequences, of which 30% to 35% were seen once. The ten largest make up 12% of the sample.

The rearrangement joined TRBV19 to TRBJ2-2, with the D gene call left open. The specimen comprised cultured CD8+ T cells from PBMCs, sampled from culture after CMV antigen stimulation. The clonotype originates from a human donor in good health (CMV status not recorded). Some clones in this sample may be carry-over from other donors' samples. Read as DNA, the sequence is TGTGCCAGTAGTACGGCGGCAGAAACCGGGGAGCTGTTTTTT. Its protein is CASSTAAETGELFF.